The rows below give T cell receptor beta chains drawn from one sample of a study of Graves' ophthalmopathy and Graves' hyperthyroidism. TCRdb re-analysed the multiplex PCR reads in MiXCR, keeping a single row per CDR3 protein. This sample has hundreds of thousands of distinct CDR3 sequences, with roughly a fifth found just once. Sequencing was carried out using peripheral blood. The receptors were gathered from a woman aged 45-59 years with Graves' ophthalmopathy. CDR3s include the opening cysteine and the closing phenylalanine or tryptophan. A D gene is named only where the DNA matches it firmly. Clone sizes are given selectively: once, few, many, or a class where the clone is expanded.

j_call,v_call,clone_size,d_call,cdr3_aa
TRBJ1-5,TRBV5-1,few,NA,CASSFEGIGQPQHF
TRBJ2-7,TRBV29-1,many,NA,CSPETGRTSSYEQYF
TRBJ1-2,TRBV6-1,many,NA,CASSETGLGYTF
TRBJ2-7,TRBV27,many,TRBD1,CASSIQGHSYEQYF
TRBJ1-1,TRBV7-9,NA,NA,CASSFARHISTEAFF
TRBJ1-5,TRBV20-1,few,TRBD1,CSATRTGGRQPQHF
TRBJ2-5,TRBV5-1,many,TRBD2,CASTSAGGLETQYF
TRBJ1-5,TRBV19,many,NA,CASMDPPAQPQHF
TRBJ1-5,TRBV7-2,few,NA,CASSFRGRDQPQHF
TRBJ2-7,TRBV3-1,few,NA,CASRTRGVREQYF
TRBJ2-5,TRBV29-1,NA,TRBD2,CSDWTSGMETQYF
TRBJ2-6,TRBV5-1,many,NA,CASSIHGANVLTF
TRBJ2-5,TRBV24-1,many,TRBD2,CATSDQLDAGAQETQYF
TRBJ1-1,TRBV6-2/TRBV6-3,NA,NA,CASSIKWGNTEAFF
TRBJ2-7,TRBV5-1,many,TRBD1,CASSGGTGDEQYF
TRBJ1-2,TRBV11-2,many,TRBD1,CASSPQGTASRGYTF
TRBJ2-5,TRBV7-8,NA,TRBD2,CASSLGGAGEETQYF
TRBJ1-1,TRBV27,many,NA,CASSPRGSTEAFF